Here is one T cell receptor beta chain with its context. Its target is unknown. The germline V gene has CDR1 SQVTM and CDR2 ANQGSEA. J gave up 6 bases and V 6 bases, and 6 bases lay outside the gene matches. The CDR3 is made up of 13 amino acids. Documented time point: roughly ten-day in vitro stimulation with candidate neoantigen peptide 6. The TCR-sequenced patients were a few responders to pembrolizumab. Each of several ELISpot-reactive candidate peptides was used for roughly 11-day stimulation. The data are from a study of PD-1 blockade in mismatch repair-deficient tumors. The data were produced by immunoSEQ multiplex PCR, yet TCRdb's version contains in-frame clones alone and is incomplete. The sample holds roughly 15,000 clones, more than 85% seen once.

This clonotype was obtained from an adult with mismatch repair-deficient cancer. The chain combines TRBV29-1 with TRBJ2-1; 9 bases align to TRBD1. The sequenced sample was cells cultured in vitro, obtained from a patient treated with pembrolizumab. This CDR3 reads CSVIGQGTNEQFF. CDR3 nucleotides: TGCAGCGTGATAGGACAGGGGACCAATGAGCAGTTCTTC.